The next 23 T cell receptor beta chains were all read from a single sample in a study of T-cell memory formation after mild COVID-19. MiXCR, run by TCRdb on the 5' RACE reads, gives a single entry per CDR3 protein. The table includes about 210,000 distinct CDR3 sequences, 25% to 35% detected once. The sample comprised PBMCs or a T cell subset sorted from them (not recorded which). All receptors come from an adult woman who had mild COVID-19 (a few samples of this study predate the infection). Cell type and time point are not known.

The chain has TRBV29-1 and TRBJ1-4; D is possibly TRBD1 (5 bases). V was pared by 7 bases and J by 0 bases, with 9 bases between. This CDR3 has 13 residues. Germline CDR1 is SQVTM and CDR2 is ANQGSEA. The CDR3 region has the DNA TGCAGCGCCCAGACAGCAACTAATGAAAAACTGTTTTTT. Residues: CSAQTATNEKLFF.

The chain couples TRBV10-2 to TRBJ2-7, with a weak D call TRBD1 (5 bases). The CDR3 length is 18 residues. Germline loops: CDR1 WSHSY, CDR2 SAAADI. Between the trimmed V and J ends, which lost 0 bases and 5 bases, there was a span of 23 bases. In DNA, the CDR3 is TGCGCCAGCAGTGAGTCCTCAGTCGGCAGGGTGATGGGAAACGAGCAGTACTTC. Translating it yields CASSESSVGRVMGNEQYF.

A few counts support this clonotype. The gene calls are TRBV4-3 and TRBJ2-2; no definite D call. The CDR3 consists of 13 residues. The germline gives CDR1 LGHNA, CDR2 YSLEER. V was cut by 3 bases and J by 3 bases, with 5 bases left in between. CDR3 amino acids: CASSQGYTGELFF. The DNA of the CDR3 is TGCGCCAGCAGCCAGGGATACACCGGGGAGCTGTTTTTT.

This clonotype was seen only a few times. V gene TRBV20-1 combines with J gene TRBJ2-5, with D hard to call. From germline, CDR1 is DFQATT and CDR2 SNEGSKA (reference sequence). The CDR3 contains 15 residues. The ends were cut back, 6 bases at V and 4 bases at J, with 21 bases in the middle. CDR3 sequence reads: CSARKGSVIGETQYF. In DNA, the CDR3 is TGCAGTGCAAGGAAGGGTTCGGTGATCGGAGAGACCCAGTACTTC.

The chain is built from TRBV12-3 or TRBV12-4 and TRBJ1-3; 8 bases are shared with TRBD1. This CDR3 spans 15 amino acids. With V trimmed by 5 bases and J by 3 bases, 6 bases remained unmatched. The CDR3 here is CASSTGQGSGNTIYF. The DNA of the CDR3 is TGTGCCAGCAGTACCGGACAGGGCAGTGGAAACACCATATATTTT.

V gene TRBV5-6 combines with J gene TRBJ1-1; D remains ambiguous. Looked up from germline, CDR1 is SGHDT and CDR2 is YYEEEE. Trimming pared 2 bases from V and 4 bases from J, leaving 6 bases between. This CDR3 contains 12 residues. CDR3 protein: CASSLKVTEAFF. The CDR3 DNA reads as TGTGCCAGCAGCTTAAAGGTCACTGAAGCTTTCTTT.

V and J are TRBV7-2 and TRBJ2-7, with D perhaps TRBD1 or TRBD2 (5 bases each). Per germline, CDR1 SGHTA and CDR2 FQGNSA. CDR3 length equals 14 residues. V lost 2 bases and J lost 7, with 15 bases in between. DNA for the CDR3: TGTGCCAGCAGCTTACCGGGACGGGCTTTTGAGCAGTACTTC. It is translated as CASSLPGRAFEQYF.

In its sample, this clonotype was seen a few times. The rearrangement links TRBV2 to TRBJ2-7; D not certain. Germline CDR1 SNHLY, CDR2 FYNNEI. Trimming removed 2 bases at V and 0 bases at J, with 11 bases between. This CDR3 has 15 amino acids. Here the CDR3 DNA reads TGTGCCAGCAGTGAACCCGAAAGCAGCTCCTACGAGCAGTACTTC. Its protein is CASSEPESSSYEQYF. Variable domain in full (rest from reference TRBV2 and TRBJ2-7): EPEVTQTPSHQVTQMGQEVILRCVPISNHLYFYWYRQILGQKVEFLVSFYNNEISEKSEIFDDQFSVERPDGSNFTLKIRSTKLEDSAMYFCASSEPESSSYEQYFGPGTRLTVT.

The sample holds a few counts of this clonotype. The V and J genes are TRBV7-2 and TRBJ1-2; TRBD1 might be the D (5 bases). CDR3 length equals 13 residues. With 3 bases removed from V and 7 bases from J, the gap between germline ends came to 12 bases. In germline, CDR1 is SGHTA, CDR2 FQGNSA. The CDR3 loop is CASSFSGRSGYTF. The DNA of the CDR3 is TGTGCCAGCAGCTTCTCAGGGAGGAGTGGCTACACCTTC.

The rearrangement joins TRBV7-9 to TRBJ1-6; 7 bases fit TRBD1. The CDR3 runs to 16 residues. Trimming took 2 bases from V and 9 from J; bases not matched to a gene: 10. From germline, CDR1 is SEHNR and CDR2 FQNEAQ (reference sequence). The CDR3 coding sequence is TGTGCCAGCAGCTTAAACAGGGGTTCAAAGGGTTCACCCCTCCACTTT. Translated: CASSLNRGSKGSPLHF.

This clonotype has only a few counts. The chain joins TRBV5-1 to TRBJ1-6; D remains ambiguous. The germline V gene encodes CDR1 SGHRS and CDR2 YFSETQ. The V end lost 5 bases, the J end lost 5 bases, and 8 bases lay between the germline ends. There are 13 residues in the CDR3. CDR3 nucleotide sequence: TGCGCCAGCAGAGCAGAGAATAATTCACCCCTCCACTTT. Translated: CASRAENNSPLHF.

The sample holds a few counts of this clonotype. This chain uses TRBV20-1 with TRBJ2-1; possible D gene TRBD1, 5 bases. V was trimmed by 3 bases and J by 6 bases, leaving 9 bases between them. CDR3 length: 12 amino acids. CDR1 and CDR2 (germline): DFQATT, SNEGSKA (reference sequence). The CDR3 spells CSASRTGNEQFF. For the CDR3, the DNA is TGCAGTGCTAGTCGTACAGGCAATGAGCAGTTCTTC.

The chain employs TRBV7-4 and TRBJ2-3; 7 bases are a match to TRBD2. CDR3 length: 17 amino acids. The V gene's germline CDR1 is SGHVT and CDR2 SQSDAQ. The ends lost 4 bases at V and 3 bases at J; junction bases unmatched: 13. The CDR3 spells CASSSPKRGSGTDTQYF. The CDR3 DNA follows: TGTGCCAGCAGCTCCCCGAAACGCGGGAGTGGGACAGATACGCAGTATTTT.

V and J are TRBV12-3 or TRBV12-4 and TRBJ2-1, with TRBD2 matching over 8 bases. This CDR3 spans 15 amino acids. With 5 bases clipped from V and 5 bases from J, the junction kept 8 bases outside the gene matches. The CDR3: CASSASGRRDNEQFF. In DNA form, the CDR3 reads TGTGCCAGCAGTGCTAGCGGGCGCCGAGACAATGAGCAGTTCTTC.

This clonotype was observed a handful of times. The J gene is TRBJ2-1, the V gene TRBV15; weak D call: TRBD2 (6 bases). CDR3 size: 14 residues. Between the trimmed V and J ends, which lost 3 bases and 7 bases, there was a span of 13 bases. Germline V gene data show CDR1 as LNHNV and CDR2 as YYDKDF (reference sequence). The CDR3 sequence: CATSSPGVVNEQFF. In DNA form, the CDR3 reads TGTGCCACCAGCAGCCCGGGAGTAGTAAATGAGCAGTTCTTC.

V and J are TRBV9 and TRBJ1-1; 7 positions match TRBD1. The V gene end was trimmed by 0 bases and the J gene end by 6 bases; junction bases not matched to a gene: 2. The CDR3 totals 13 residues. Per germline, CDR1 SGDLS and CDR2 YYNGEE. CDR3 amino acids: CASSVEGAPEAFF. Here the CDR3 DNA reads TGTGCCAGCAGCGTAGAGGGGGCGCCTGAAGCTTTCTTT.

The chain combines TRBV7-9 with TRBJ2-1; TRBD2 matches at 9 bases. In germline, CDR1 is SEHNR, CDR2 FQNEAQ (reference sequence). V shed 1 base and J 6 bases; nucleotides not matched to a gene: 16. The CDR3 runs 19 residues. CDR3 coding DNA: TGTGCCAGCAGCTTAGGTACAGCGGGGGGCCCGGGGTACCCCAATGAGCAGTTCTTC. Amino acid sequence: CASSLGTAGGPGYPNEQFF. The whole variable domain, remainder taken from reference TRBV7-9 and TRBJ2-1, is DTGVSQNPRHKITKRGQNVTFRCDPISEHNRLYWYRQTLGQGPEFLTYFQNEAQLEKSRLLSDRFSAERPKGSFSTLEIQRTEQGDSAMYLCASSLGTAGGPGYPNEQFFGPGTRLTVL.

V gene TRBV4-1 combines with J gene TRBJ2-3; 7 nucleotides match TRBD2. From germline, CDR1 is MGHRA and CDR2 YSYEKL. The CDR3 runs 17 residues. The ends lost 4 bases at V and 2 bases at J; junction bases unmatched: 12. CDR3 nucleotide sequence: TGCGCCAGCAGCCTCGACAAGCGGGGCCAACTCACAGATACGCAGTATTTT. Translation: CASSLDKRGQLTDTQYF.

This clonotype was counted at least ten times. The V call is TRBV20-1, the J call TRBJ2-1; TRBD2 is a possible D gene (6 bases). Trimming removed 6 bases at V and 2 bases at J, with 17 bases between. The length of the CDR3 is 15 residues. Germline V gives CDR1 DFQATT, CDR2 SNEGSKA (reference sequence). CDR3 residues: CSAWRADGAYNEQFF. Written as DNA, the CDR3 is TGCAGTGCGTGGAGGGCCGATGGGGCCTACAATGAGCAGTTCTTC.

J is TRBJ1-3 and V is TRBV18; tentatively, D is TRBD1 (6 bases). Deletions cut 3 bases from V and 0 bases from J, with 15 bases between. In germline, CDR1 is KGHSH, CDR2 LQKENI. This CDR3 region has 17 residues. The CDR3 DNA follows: TGTGCCAGCTCACCTTCGACAGGCTTAACCTCTGGAAACACCATATATTTT. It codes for CASSPSTGLTSGNTIYF.

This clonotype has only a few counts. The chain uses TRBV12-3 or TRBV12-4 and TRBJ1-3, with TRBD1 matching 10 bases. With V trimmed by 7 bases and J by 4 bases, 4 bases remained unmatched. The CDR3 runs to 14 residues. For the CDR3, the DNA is TGTGCCAGCACCTGGGACAGGGGCGGAAACACCATATATTTT. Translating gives CASTWDRGGNTIYF.

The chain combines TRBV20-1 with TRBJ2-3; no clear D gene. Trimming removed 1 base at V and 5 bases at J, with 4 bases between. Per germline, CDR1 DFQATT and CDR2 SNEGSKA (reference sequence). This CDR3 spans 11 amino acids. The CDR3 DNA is TGCAGTGCTAGAGCCAAAGATACGCAGTATTTT. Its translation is CSARAKDTQYF.

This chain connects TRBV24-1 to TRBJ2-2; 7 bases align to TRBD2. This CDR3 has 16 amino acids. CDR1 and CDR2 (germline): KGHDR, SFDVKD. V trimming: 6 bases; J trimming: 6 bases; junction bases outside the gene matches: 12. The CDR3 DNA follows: TGTGCCACCAGTTCTGAGTCGAGCCGGGAGGCCGGGGAGCTGTTTTTT. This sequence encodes CATSSESSREAGELFF.